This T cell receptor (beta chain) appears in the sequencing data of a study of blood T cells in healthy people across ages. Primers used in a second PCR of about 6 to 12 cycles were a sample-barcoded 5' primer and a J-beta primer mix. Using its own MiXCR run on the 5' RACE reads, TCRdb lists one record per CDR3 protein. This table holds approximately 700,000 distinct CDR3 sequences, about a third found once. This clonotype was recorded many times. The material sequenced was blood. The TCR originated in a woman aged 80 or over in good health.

The CDR3, as DNA: TGCGCCAGCAGCTCGGGACAGACACCCAACTATGGCTACACCTTC. Translation gives CASSSGQTPNYGYTF. This chain links TRBV5-1 with TRBJ1-2; 7 bases align to TRBD1. This CDR3 is 15 amino acids long. Germline V gives CDR1 SGHRS, CDR2 YFSETQ. V gave up 3 bases and J gave up 2 bases; unmatched junction bases: 7.